The clone carrying this TCR beta chain was observed a few times. The record originates from a study of shared clonotypes between healthy human individuals. Germline V gene lookup returns CDR1 LGHNA and CDR2 YNFKEQ. The length of the CDR3 is 13 residues. Trimming took 0 bases from V and 6 from J, leaving 6 bases between them. The data were produced by immunoSEQ multiplex PCR, yet TCRdb's version contains in-frame clones alone and is incomplete. The top ten clones hold about 1.5% of a sample with over a million clones, around 75% of them seen once. The TCR was taken from a man between 18 and 35 years old in good health. The J gene is TRBJ1-5, the V gene TRBV4-2, with D unclear. The sample was memory CD4+ T cells sorted from blood. Regarding subset: CD45RA-negative fraction. This CDR3 is CASSQEVGQPQHF. As DNA, the CDR3 is TGTGCCAGCAGCCAAGAGGTGGGTCAGCCCCAGCATTTT.